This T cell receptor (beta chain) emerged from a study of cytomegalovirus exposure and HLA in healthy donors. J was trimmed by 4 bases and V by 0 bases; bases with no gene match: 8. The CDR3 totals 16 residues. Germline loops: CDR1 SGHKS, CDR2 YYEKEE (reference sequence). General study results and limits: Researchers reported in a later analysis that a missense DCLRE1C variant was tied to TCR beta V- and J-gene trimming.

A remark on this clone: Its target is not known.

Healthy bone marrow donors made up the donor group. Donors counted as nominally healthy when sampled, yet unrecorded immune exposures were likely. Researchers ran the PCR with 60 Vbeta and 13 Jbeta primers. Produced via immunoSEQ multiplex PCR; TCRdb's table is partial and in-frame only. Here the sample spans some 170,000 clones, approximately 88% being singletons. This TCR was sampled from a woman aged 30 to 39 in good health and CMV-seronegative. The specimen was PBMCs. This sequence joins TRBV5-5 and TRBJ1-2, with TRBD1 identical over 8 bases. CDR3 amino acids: CASSLGTGTFSYGYTF. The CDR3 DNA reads TGTGCCAGCAGCTTGGGGACAGGGACATTCTCCTATGGCTACACCTTC.